The 11 T cell receptor beta chains given below trace back to one sample, sequenced in a study of T cells after yellow fever vaccination. One entry per CDR3 protein results from TCRdb running MiXCR on the 5' RACE reads. The sample consists of around 100,000 distinct CDR3 sequences, about 5.8% of them appearing once. This sample comprised CD8+ T cells sorted from PBMCs, obtained 10 days after the yellow fever booster vaccination. These receptors all come from a man between 18 and 29 years old who received the YFV17D yellow fever vaccine.

This clonotype was counted a few times. CDR3: CASSLGPDGGKHQPQHF. The CDR3 bases are TGTGCCAGCAGCTTAGGGCCGGACGGGGGTAAGCATCAGCCCCAGCATTTT. J is TRBJ1-5 and V is TRBV11-2; TRBD1 might be the D (5 bases). The CDR3 spans 17 residues. Between the trimmed V and J ends, which lost 1 base and 5 bases, there was a span of 18 bases. Per the germline V gene, CDR1 is SGHAT and CDR2 is FQNNGV. Variable domain in full (rest from reference TRBV11-2 and TRBJ1-5): EAGVAQSPRYKIIEKRQSVAFWCNPISGHATLYWYQQILGQGPKLLIQFQNNGVVDDSQLPKDRFSAERLKGVDSTLKIQPAKLEDSAVYLCASSLGPDGGKHQPQHFGDGTRLSIL.

This clonotype was counted ten times or more. The rearrangement joins TRBV12-3 or TRBV12-4 to TRBJ2-1; D gene uncertain. V lost 6 bases, J lost 4 bases, and 4 bases lay in between. The CDR3 has 11 residues. The CDR3 region has the DNA TGTGCCAGCAGCCTTTACAATGAGCAGTTCTTC. Amino acids: CASSLYNEQFF.

V is TRBV10-3 and J is TRBJ2-6; tentatively, D is TRBD1 (6 bases). CDR1 and CDR2 from the germline V gene are ENHRY and SYGVKD. This CDR3 spans 16 amino acids. Trimming shortened V by 10 bases and J by 1 base, and 17 bases separated the two germline ends. CDR3 protein: CATRTRGESGANVLTF. The CDR3 nucleotides read TGTGCCACCCGGACCAGGGGAGAATCTGGGGCCAACGTCCTGACTTTC.

V gene TRBV7-9 combines with J gene TRBJ2-2; TRBD1 is a possible D gene (6 bases). V was pared by 11 bases and J by 1 base, with 23 bases between. CDR3 length equals 17 residues. Looked up from germline, CDR1 is SEHNR and CDR2 is FQNEAQ (reference sequence). Here the CDR3 DNA reads TGTGCCGCCCTATCACGGGACATTCGGCGGAACACCGGGGAGCTGTTTTTT. This sequence encodes CAALSRDIRRNTGELFF.

Only a few counts were recorded for this clonotype. The chain recombines TRBV6-5 with TRBJ2-1; D gene ambiguous. This CDR3 has 12 amino acids. Germline V CDR1 and CDR2: MNHEY, SVGAGI. Trimming took 6 bases from V and 6 from J, leaving 9 bases between them. In DNA, the CDR3 is TGTGCCAGCAGGCTCGGTCCCAATGAGCAGTTCTTC. It yields the protein CASRLGPNEQFF.

This clonotype turned up a few times. V gene TRBV7-8 combines with J gene TRBJ2-1; 8 bases line up with TRBD1. Trimming took 5 bases from V and 4 from J; bases not matched to a gene: 7. The CDR3 loop spans 15 amino acids. Germline CDR1 and CDR2: SGHVS and FQNEAQ. This CDR3 is CASSDGQGQYNEQFF. CDR3 sequence (DNA): TGTGCCAGCAGCGACGGACAGGGACAGTACAATGAGCAGTTCTTC.

This clonotype was picked up a small number of times. This sequence joins TRBV29-1 and TRBJ2-3; TRBD2 agrees at 11 bases. With 7 bases clipped from V and 0 bases from J, the junction kept 9 bases outside the gene matches. Per the germline V gene, CDR1 is SQVTM and CDR2 is ANQGSEA. The CDR3 spans 16 residues. The CDR3 DNA follows: TGCAGCGGCTCCGGGACTAGCGGTACTAGCACAGATACGCAGTATTTT. Amino acid sequence: CSGSGTSGTSTDTQYF.

This chain uses TRBV4-1 with TRBJ2-1, with 11 nucleotides matching TRBD2. The germline gives CDR1 MGHRA, CDR2 YSYEKL. The junction had 5 bases not matched to a gene; V was cut back by 2 bases and J by 2 bases. This CDR3 is built from 17 residues. CDR3 loop: CASSQRHSGGAYNEQFF. The DNA for the CDR3 is TGCGCCAGCAGCCAACGCCATAGCGGGGGGGCCTACAATGAGCAGTTCTTC.

This clonotype was seen more than once but under ten times. The chain employs TRBV7-9 and TRBJ2-3, with 8 nucleotides matching TRBD1. V was pared by 5 bases and J by 4 bases, with 8 bases of the junction left unmatched. Per the germline V gene, CDR1 is SEHNR and CDR2 is FQNEAQ (reference sequence). The CDR3 runs to 15 residues. CDR3 sequence: CASSPRTGHSDTQYF. The CDR3 coding sequence is TGTGCCAGCAGCCCACGGACAGGGCATTCAGATACGCAGTATTTT.

This clonotype was observed many times. V usage is TRBV13 and J usage is TRBJ2-1; D gene uncertain. Germline CDR1 is PRHDT and CDR2 is FYEKMQ (reference sequence). The CDR3 is 14 residues long. V lost 5 bases to trimming and J lost 9 bases, with 17 bases between them. CDR3 nucleotides: TGTGCCAGCAGCCCTCGGGCAGCACCGGGTGAGCAGTTCTTC. It is translated as CASSPRAAPGEQFF.

A few counts support this clonotype. V and J are TRBV4-1 and TRBJ2-3; 8 bases are shared with TRBD1. V shed 2 bases and J 4 bases; nucleotides not matched to a gene: 5. CDR1 is MGHRA and CDR2 is YSYEKL in the germline V gene. CDR3 length: 15 residues. CDR3 DNA sequence: TGCGCCAGCAGCCAAACAGGGGGACGGGCAGATACGCAGTATTTT. Encoded protein: CASSQTGGRADTQYF.